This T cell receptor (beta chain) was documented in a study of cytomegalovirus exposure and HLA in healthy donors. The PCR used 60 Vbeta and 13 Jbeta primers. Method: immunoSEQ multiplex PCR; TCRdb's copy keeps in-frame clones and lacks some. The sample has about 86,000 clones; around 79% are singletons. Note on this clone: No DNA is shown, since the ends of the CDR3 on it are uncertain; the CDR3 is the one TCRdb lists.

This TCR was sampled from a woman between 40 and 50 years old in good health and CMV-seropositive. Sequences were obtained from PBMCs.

The CDR3 here is CASSPLVGTGTEF. The gene calls are TRBV18 and TRBJ1-1; TRBD1 is the table's D call, not checked against the DNA. The CDR3 totals 13 residues, both ends included. CDR1 and CDR2 (germline): KGHSH, LQKENI.